This TCR beta chain originates from a study of shared clonotypes between healthy human individuals. Authors' data handling: Junction-only sequences without quality scores were provided by ImmunoSEQ, so filtering was different. Measured with immunoSEQ multiplex PCR; TCRdb has only the in-frame clones, and not every one. V, J and clone size are those of that table, while D and trimming were read from the DNA. The sample yields 2 million to 2.5 million clones, more than 80% seen once. Donors were Caucasian adults residing in Nashville, Tennessee, USA. The TCR sequence derives from a man aged 18-30 years in good health. Some clones in this sample may be carry-over from other donors' samples. Sequencing was done on a sample of naive CD4+ T cells from PBMCs. Subset noted: CD45RA+ positively selected.

CDR3 sequence reads: CASRNKQGPGSNQPQHF. The CDR3 DNA sequence: TGTGCCAGCAGGAACAAACAGGGTCCGGGTAGCAATCAGCCCCAGCATTTT. The chain links TRBV28 to TRBJ1-5; D may be TRBD1 (6 bases). Germline V gene data show CDR1 as MDHEN and CDR2 as SYDVKM. The ends were cut back, 6 bases at V and 0 bases at J, with 18 bases in the middle. The CDR3 contains 17 residues. The complete variable domain, with remaining parts taken from reference TRBV28 and TRBJ1-5, reads DVKVTQSSRYLVKRTGEKVFLECVQDMDHENMFWYRQDPGLGLRLIYFSYDVKMKEKGDIPEGYSVSREKKERFSLILESASTNQTSMYLCASRNKQGPGSNQPQHFGDGTRLSIL.